This TCR beta chain emerged from a study of T cells after yellow fever vaccination. TCRdb analysed the 5' RACE reads with MiXCR anew, one entry per CDR3 protein. The table lists 200,000 to 300,000 distinct CDR3 sequences, over 3% of them singletons. This clonotype has ten or more counts. This clonotype was obtained from a young man who received the YFV17D yellow fever vaccine. The specimen was PBMCs, collected 15 days after the yellow fever booster vaccination.

CDR3 loop: CASSPPDRGHYEQYF. The CDR3 nucleotides are TGTGCCAGCAGTCCTCCCGACAGGGGGCACTACGAGCAGTACTTC. The chain links TRBV6-2 or TRBV6-3 to TRBJ2-7, with 10 bases fitting TRBD1. J gave up 3 bases and V 5 bases, and 7 bases lay outside the gene matches. This CDR3 is 15 amino acids long. CDR1 and CDR2 (germline): MNHEY, SVGEGT.